Listed here are 16 T cell receptor beta chains from one sample, sequenced in a study of OX40 agonist ivuxolimab in advanced cancers. Here immunoSEQ multiplex PCR was the method, and the copy in TCRdb shows in-frame clones only, minus some. The sample lists about 61,000 clones, 82% occurring once. The source was CD4+ or CD8+ T cells sorted from blood, collected in a trial of the OX40 agonist ivuxolimab. The origin of the receptors is an adult with an advanced solid tumor such as melanoma, head and neck, liver or kidney cancer.

Comments on this clone: One end of the junction does not line up with germline, which may come from a read error. The rearrangement uses TRBV6-5 and TRBJ2-5; 7 positions match TRBD1. CDR1 is MNHEY, CDR2 SVGAGI, per germline. The CDR3 loop spans 14 amino acids. CDR3 sequence reads: CASSRDRAKEAQYF. CDR3 sequence (DNA): TGTGCCAGCAGTCGAGACAGGGCTAAAGAGGCCCAGTACTTC.

CDR3 bases: TGTGCCATCAGTAGCGGGACCCAAGAGACCCAGTACTTC. Encoded protein: CAISSGTQETQYF. This chain joins TRBV10-3 and TRBJ2-5, with TRBD2 matching over 7 bases. The ends lost 5 bases at V and 1 base at J; junction bases unmatched: 1. Germline V gene lookup returns CDR1 ENHRY and CDR2 SYGVKD. The CDR3 is 13 residues long.

This chain uses TRBV6-5 with TRBJ2-5; D gene unclear. V dropped 2 bases and J dropped 7 bases, with 14 bases sitting between them. The CDR3 covers 14 residues. Per the germline V gene, CDR1 is MNHEY and CDR2 is SVGAGI. As DNA, the CDR3 is TGTGCCAGCAGTTACCGACATGCCCCTGGGACCCAGTACTTC. Translated: CASSYRHAPGTQYF.

The rearrangement joins TRBV5-1 to TRBJ2-3; the D is unclear. V was cut by 4 bases and J by 1 base, with 7 bases left in between. The V gene's germline CDR1 is SGHRS and CDR2 YFSETQ. The CDR3 extends over 13 amino acids. The CDR3 bases are TGCGCCAGCAGCCTGACTGGCACAGATACGCAGTATTTT. It is translated as CASSLTGTDTQYF.

The gene calls are TRBV28 and TRBJ2-5; 7 bases line up with TRBD2. V lost 4 bases, J lost 3 bases, and 2 bases stayed unmatched. Germline V gene sequence: CDR1 MDHEN, CDR2 SYDVKM. The CDR3 runs 13 residues. The CDR3, as DNA: TGTGCCAGCAGTTGGGGGGGGGAAGAGACCCAGTACTTC. It yields the protein CASSWGGEETQYF.

This chain links TRBV10-3 with TRBJ2-1; no clear D gene. CDR3 length: 12 residues. Trimming pared 4 bases from V and 10 bases from J, leaving 11 bases between. Germline lookup yields CDR1 ENHRY and CDR2 SYGVKD. In nucleotides, the CDR3 is TGTGCCATCAGTGTGGCCCTAACCGAGCAGTTCTTC. Residues: CAISVALTEQFF.

This chain links TRBV9 with TRBJ2-3; 13 nucleotides match TRBD2. Germline V gene data show CDR1 as SGDLS and CDR2 as YYNGEE. Trimming took 3 bases from V and 3 from J; bases not matched to a gene: 4. The CDR3 is made up of 16 amino acids. The CDR3: CASSAPGLAGTDTQYF. For the CDR3, the DNA is TGTGCCAGCAGCGCCCCGGGACTAGCGGGGACAGATACGCAGTATTTT.

The chain recombines TRBV10-3 with TRBJ2-1, with D possibly being TRBD2 (5 bases). The CDR3 totals 17 residues. The germline V gene has CDR1 ENHRY and CDR2 SYGVKD. Trimming left V 1 base short and J 2 bases short, with 15 bases between. The CDR3 DNA reads as TGTGCCATCAGTGAGTACGCGGTAAGCGGAACCTACAATGAGCAGTTCTTC. This codes for CAISEYAVSGTYNEQFF.

As for this clone: At one boundary the junction diverges from the germline segment, which might be a read error. The rearrangement links TRBV13 to TRBJ2-7; 12 nucleotides match TRBD2. Germline-derived CDR1 and CDR2 are PRHDT and FYEKMQ (reference sequence). This CDR3 is built from 15 residues. CDR3 DNA sequence: TGTGTCAGCAGCTTACGGACTAGCGGGGCCTACGAGCAGTACTTC. Translated, it gives CVSSLRTSGAYEQYF.

The chain employs TRBV14 and TRBJ2-5; 7 positions agree with TRBD2. Germline loops: CDR1 SGHDN, CDR2 FVKESK. The CDR3 extends over 15 amino acids. V lost 5 bases to trimming and J lost 4 bases; unmatched junction nucleotides: 10. The CDR3 loop reads CASSYSSGGGETQYF. CDR3 DNA sequence: TGTGCCAGCAGCTATAGCTCGGGGGGAGGAGAGACCCAGTACTTC.

This clone occurred a few times. The chain's CDR3 is CASSIDRLGEQYF. DNA for the CDR3: TGTGCCAGTAGTATTGACAGGCTTGGGGAGCAGTACTTC. The genes are TRBV19 and TRBJ2-7; D is possibly TRBD1 (6 bases). Germline V gives CDR1 LNHDA, CDR2 SQIVND (reference sequence). Between the trimmed V and J ends, which lost 3 bases and 7 bases, there was a span of 13 bases. This CDR3 contains 13 residues. Full variable domain (missing parts from reference TRBV19 and TRBJ2-7): DGGITQSPKYLFRKEGQNVTLSCEQNLNHDAMYWYRQDPGQGLRLIYYSQIVNDFQKGDIAEGYSVSREKKESFPLTVTSAQKNPTAFYLCASSIDRLGEQYFGPGTRLTVT.

This chain joins TRBV7-2 and TRBJ2-7; 9 bases match TRBD2. This CDR3 is built from 14 residues. J lost 3 bases, V lost 2 bases, and 2 bases had no gene match. Per germline, CDR1 SGHTA and CDR2 FQGNSA. The CDR3 bases are TGTGCCAGCAGCTTAAGGCGGGAGGGCTACGAGCAGTACTTC. This translates into CASSLRREGYEQYF.

This chain uses TRBV6-5 with TRBJ1-5; D remains ambiguous. Germline CDR1 reads MNHEY; CDR2 reads SVGAGI. V lost 8 bases, J lost 0 bases, and 14 bases lay in between. This CDR3 comprises 15 residues. The CDR3 reads CASGILPLSNQPQHF. For the CDR3, the DNA is TGTGCCAGCGGAATCCTTCCGCTTAGCAATCAGCCCCAGCATTTT.

The V gene is TRBV5-1, the J gene TRBJ1-4; possibly TRBD1 for D (6 bases). Trimming stripped 0 bases from V and 8 bases from J, with 11 bases between. The CDR3 is made up of 14 amino acids. Germline CDR1 reads SGHRS; CDR2 reads YFSETQ. As DNA, the CDR3 is TGCGCCAGCAGCTTGGACAGGGACTACGAAAAACTGTTTTTT. It is translated as CASSLDRDYEKLFF.

The chain links TRBV19 to TRBJ2-3; D remains unclear. The length of the CDR3 is 11 residues. V dropped 4 bases and J dropped 4 bases, with 3 bases sitting between them. Germline loops: CDR1 LNHDA, CDR2 SQIVND (reference sequence). In DNA, the CDR3 is TGTGCCAGTAGTAACTCAGATACGCAGTATTTT. Translation: CASSNSDTQYF.

This chain uses TRBV7-3 with TRBJ2-3; 7 bases fit TRBD2. This CDR3 has 15 amino acids. The V gene's germline CDR1 is SGHTA and CDR2 FQGTGA. V lost 5 bases, J lost 2 bases, and 7 bases stayed unmatched. For the CDR3, the DNA is TGTGCCAGCAGCCGCAGCGGGATAGCCACAGATACGCAGTATTTT. This codes for CASSRSGIATDTQYF.